The rows below give T cell receptor beta chains drawn from one sample of a study of T cell repertoires in cytomegalovirus infection. Each CDR3 protein gets one entry after TCRdb re-called the reads with MiXCR. The repertoire includes about 900,000 distinct CDR3 sequences, roughly 30% of them detected once, and roughly 13% sits in the top ten. These receptors' targets are unknown. The sequencing used cultured CD8+ T cells from PBMCs, collected from culture after CMV antigen stimulation. These receptors all come from a human donor in good health (CMV status not recorded). Some clones in this sample may be carry-over from other donors' samples. The CDR3 runs from the conserved cysteine through the conserved F or W. The D gene is left open where the match is weak. Expanded clones get a size class; other rows say once, few or many, or leave the size out.

d_call j_call v_call cdr3_length clone_size cdr3_nt cdr3_aa
TRBD1 TRBJ1-1 TRBV7-9 17 - TGTGCCAGCAGCTTAGCCCTACAGGGGTGGGCGAACACTGAAGCTTTCTTT CASSLALQGWANTEAFF
TRBD2 TRBJ2-6 TRBV7-8 20 many TGTGCCAGCAGCTTAGAGAACCGGGACTACCTAATTTATGGGGCCAACGTCCTGACTTTC CASSLENRDYLIYGANVLTF
- TRBJ1-1 TRBV10-3 13 - TGTGCCATCAGATTGTCCCTGGACAGTGAAGCTTTCTTT CAIRLSLDSEAFF
TRBD1 TRBJ1-6 TRBV2 19 - TGTGCCAGCAGCCACGGGACAGGGAGCCCGTACGGTTCAAGCTCACCCCTCCACTTT CASSHGTGSPYGSSSPLHF
- TRBJ2-1 TRBV29-1 16 - TGCAGCGTTGCCGGGGGCTCCCAAAGGCCTTACAATGAGCAGTTCTTC CSVAGGSQRPYNEQFF
- TRBJ2-1 TRBV5-5 11 many TGTGCCAGCAGCTTAGGCGTTGAGCAGTTCTTC CASSLGVEQFF
TRBD2 TRBJ2-1 TRBV27 15 - TGTGCCAGCAGTTTATACGGGGGGGCGACCAATGAGCAGTTCTTC CASSLYGGATNEQFF
TRBD1 TRBJ1-2 TRBV19 16 few TGTGCCAGTAGTAGGTTCGGACAGGGCCTTCACTATGGCTACACCTTC CASSRFGQGLHYGYTF
TRBD1 TRBJ1-2 TRBV6-1 14 few TGTGCCAGCCCCGGGACAGACGCTCTCTATGGCTACACCTTC CASPGTDALYGYTF
- TRBJ1-2 TRBV7-8 11 once TGTGCCAGCAGCTTGGGCTCCCCGGTGGCCTTC CASSLGSPVAF
TRBD1 TRBJ1-1 TRBV11-2 14 few TGTGCCAGCAGCCCGACAGGGATTGGTACTGAAGCTTTCTTT CASSPTGIGTEAFF